Below are 6 T cell receptor beta chains sequenced from a single sample in a study of T cell changes during pregnancy in multiple sclerosis. This table comes from immunoSEQ multiplex PCR, and its TCRdb copy is limited to in-frame clones, with some not included. Here the sample spans roughly 100,000 clones, roughly nine tenths being singletons. Sample: peripheral blood, taken after pregnancy. Receptors originate from a female donor in good health, enrolled as a control in a pregnancy study.

The chain uses TRBV7-2 and TRBJ1-2; 7 bases map to TRBD1. Germline V gene sequence: CDR1 SGHTA, CDR2 FQGNSA. V dropped 7 bases and J dropped 6; count of bases not matched to a gene: 8. The CDR3 loop spans 13 amino acids. The CDR3 loop reads CASTGQVLDGYTF. The CDR3 DNA is TGTGCCAGCACCGGACAGGTTTTGGATGGCTACACCTTC.

V gene TRBV4-1 combines with J gene TRBJ2-4; perhaps TRBD1 as D (6 bases). This CDR3 contains 17 residues. Trimming took off 2 bases at V and 1 base at J, with 15 bases between the two ends. Germline-derived CDR1 and CDR2 are MGHRA and YSYEKL. The CDR3, as DNA: TGCGCCAGCAGCCAACCCACAGGGTACGGGGCCAAAAACATTCAGTACTTC. This codes for CASSQPTGYGAKNIQYF.

The rearrangement links TRBV7-2 to TRBJ2-1; unclear D gene. The CDR3 loop spans 13 amino acids. Germline V gene lookup returns CDR1 SGHTA and CDR2 FQGNSA. V was trimmed by 5 bases and J by 10 bases, leaving 15 bases between them. The CDR3 spells CASSPPPSKEQFF. CDR3 nucleotides: TGTGCCAGCAGCCCGCCTCCTAGTAAAGAGCAGTTCTTC.

The chain links TRBV30 to TRBJ1-1; D uncertain. Germline CDR1 GTSNPN, CDR2 SVGIG (reference sequence). The germline V and J ends were trimmed by 4 bases and 0 bases, with 15 bases remaining between them. The CDR3 contains 15 residues. The DNA of the CDR3 is TGTGCCTGGATCGGGCAGGCGGGAATGAACACTGAAGCTTTCTTT. As protein: CAWIGQAGMNTEAFF.

The rearrangement joins TRBV6-1 to TRBJ2-7, with D unclear. Looked up from germline, CDR1 is MNHNS and CDR2 is SASEGT. The V end lost 9 bases, the J end lost 0 bases, and 12 bases lay between the germline ends. This CDR3 comprises 13 residues. The DNA of the CDR3 is TGTGCCAGTCTTACTGCTAGCTCCTACGAGCAGTACTTC. Its protein product is CASLTASSYEQYF.

The J gene is TRBJ2-5, the V gene TRBV9, with TRBD2 matching 8 bases. Germline V lookup: CDR1 SGDLS, CDR2 YYNGEE. The junction had 10 bases not matched to a gene; V was cut back by 4 bases and J by 5 bases. The CDR3 runs to 15 residues. Here the CDR3 DNA reads TGTGCCAGCAGCTACAGTTTCGGGACTAGGGAGACCCAGTACTTC. Protein product: CASSYSFGTRETQYF.